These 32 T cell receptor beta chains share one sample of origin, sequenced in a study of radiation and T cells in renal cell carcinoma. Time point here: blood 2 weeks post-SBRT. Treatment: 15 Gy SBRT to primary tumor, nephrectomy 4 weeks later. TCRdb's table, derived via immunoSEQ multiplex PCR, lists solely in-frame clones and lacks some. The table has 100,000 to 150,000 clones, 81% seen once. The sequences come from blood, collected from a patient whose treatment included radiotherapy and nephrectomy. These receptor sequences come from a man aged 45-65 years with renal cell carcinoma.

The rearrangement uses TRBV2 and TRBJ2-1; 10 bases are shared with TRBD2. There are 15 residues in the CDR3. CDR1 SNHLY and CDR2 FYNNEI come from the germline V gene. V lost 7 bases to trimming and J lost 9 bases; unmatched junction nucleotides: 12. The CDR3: CASTPGSSGSTEQFF. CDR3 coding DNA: TGTGCCAGCACCCCAGGGTCTAGCGGGAGTACTGAGCAGTTCTTC.

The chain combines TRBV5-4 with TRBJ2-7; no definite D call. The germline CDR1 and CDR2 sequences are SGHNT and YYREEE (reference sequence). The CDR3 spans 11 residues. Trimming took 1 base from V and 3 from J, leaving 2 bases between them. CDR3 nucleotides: TGTGCCAGCAGCTTGTTCTACGAGCAGTACTTC. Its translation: CASSLFYEQYF.

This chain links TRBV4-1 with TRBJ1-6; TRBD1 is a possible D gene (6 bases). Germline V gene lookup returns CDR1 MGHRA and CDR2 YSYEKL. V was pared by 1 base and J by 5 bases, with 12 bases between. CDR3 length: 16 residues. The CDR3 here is CASSQVSHRDNSPLHF. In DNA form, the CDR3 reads TGCGCCAGCAGCCAAGTCTCGCACAGGGATAATTCACCCCTCCACTTT.

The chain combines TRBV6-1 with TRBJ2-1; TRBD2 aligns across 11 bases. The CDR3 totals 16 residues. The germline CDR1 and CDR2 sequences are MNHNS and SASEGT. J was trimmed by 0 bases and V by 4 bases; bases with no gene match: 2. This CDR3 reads CASSAGLAGSYNEQFF. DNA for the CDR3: TGTGCCAGCAGTGCAGGACTAGCGGGCTCCTACAATGAGCAGTTCTTC.

Here the CDR3 DNA reads TGTGCCAGCAGCTCGACAGAGCAAGAGACCCAGTACTTC. It codes for CASSSTEQETQYF. The rearrangement joins TRBV7-9 to TRBJ2-5; D is perhaps TRBD1 (5 bases). This CDR3 comprises 13 residues. V was pared by 4 bases and J by 2 bases, with 8 bases between. Germline V gene sequence: CDR1 SEHNR, CDR2 FQNEAQ (reference sequence). Filled out from reference TRBV7-9 and TRBJ2-5, the complete variable domain reads DTGVSQNPRHKITKRGQNVTFRCDPISEHNRLYWYRQTLGQGPEFLTYFQNEAQLEKSRLLSDRFSAERPKGSFSTLEIQRTEQGDSAMYLCASSSTEQETQYFGPGTRLLVL.

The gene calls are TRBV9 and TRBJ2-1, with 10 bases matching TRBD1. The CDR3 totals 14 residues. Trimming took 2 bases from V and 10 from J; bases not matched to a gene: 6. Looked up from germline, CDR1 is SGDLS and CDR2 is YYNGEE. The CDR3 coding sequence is TGTGCCAGCAGCGTTGGGACAGGGGCTCGCGAGCAGTTCTTC. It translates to CASSVGTGAREQFF.

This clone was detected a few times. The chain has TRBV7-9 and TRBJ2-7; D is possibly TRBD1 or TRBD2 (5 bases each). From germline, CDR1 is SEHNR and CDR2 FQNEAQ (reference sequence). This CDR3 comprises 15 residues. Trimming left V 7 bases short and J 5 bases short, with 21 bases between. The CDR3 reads CASKPRRGFLNEQYF. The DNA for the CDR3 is TGTGCCAGCAAACCACGCCGGGGCTTCTTAAACGAGCAGTACTTC. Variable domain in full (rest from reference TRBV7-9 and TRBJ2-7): DTGVSQNPRHKITKRGQNVTFRCDPISEHNRLYWYRQTLGQGPEFLTYFQNEAQLEKSRLLSDRFSAERPKGSFSTLEIQRTEQGDSAMYLCASKPRRGFLNEQYFGPGTRLTVT.

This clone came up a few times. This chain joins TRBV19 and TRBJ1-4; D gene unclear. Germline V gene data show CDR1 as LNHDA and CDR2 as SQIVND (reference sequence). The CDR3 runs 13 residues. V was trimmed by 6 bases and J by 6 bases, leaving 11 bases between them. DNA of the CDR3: TGTGCCAGTAGGCGGACTGGAGATGAAAAACTGTTTTTT. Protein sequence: CASRRTGDEKLFF.

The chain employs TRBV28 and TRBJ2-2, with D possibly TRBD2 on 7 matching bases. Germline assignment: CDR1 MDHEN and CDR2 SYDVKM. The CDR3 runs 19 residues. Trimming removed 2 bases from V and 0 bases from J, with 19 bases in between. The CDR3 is CASSLVVTGRVANTGELFF. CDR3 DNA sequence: TGTGCCAGCAGTTTAGTGGTCACAGGGAGGGTCGCGAACACCGGGGAGCTGTTTTTT.

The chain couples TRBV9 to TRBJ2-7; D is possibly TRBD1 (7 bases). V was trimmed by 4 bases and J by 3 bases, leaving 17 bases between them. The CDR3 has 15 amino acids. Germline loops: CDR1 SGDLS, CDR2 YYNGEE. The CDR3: CASSLGGGGGYEQYF. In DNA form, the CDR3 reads TGTGCCAGCAGCCTCGGAGGGGGCGGAGGCTACGAGCAGTACTTC. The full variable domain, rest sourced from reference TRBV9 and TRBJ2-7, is DSGVTQTPKHLITATGQRVTLRCSPRSGDLSVYWYQQSLDQGLQFLIQYYNGEERAKGNILERFSAQQFPDLHSELNLSSLELGDSALYFCASSLGGGGGYEQYFGPGTRLTVT.

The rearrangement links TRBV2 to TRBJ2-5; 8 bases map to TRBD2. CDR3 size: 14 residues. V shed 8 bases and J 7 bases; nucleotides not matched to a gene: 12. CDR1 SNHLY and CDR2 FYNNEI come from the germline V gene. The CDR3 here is CASRSQAGGGTQYF. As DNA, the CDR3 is TGTGCCAGCCGGAGCCAGGCGGGAGGAGGGACCCAGTACTTC.

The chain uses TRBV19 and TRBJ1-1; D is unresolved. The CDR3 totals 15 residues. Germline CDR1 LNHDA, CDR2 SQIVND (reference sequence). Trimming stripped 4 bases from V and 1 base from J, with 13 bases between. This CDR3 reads CASSKGAESNTEAFF. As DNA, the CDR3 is TGTGCCAGTAGTAAGGGTGCAGAATCGAACACTGAAGCTTTCTTT.

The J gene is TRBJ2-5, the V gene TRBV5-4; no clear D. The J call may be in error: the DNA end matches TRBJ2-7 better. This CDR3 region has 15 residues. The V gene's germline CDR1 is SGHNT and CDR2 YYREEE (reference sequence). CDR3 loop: CASSLSKGQGSEQYF. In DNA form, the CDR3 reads TGTGCCAGCAGCTTGAGCAAGGGTCAAGGTTCCGAGCAGTACTTC.

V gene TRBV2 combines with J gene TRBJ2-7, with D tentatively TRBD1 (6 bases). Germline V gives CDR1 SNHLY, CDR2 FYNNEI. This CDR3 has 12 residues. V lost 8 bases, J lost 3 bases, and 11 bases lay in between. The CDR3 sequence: CASLQGNYEQYF. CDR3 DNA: TGTGCCAGCTTACAGGGCAACTACGAGCAGTACTTC.

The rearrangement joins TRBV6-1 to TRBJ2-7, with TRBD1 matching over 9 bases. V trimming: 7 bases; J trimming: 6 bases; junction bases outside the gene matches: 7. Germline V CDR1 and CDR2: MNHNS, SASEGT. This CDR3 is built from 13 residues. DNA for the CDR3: TGTGCCAGCAATCGGGACAGGGTGTCCGAGCAGTACTTC. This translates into CASNRDRVSEQYF.

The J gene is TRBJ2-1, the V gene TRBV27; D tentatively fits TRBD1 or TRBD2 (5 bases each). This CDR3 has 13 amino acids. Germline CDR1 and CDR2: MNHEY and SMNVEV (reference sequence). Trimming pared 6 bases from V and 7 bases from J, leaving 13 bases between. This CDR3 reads CASRTGTQNEQFF. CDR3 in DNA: TGTGCCAGCAGAACCGGGACGCAGAATGAGCAGTTCTTC.

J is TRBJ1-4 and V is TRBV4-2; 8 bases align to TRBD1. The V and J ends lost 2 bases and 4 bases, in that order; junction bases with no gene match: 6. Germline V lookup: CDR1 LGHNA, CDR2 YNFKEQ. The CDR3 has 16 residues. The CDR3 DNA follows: TGTGCCAGCAGCCAACCCCCGGGACAGGTTAATGAAAAACTGTTTTTT. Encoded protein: CASSQPPGQVNEKLFF.

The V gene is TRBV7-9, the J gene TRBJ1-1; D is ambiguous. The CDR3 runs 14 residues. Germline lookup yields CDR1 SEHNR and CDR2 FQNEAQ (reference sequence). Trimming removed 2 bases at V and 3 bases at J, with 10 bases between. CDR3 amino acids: CASSLRGADTEAFF. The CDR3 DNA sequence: TGTGCCAGCAGCTTACGGGGTGCGGACACTGAAGCTTTCTTT.

CDR3 nucleotide sequence: TGTGCCAGCAGCTTAGCGTTTGGAAAGGGGAAAGCTGGGGCCAACGTCCTGACTTTC. This encodes CASSLAFGKGKAGANVLTF. This chain uses TRBV7-9 with TRBJ2-6; the D gene is possibly TRBD1 (5 bases). Germline CDR1 SEHNR, CDR2 FQNEAQ (reference sequence). The V and J ends lost 0 bases and 2 bases respectively, with 17 bases between them. The CDR3 is made up of 19 amino acids.

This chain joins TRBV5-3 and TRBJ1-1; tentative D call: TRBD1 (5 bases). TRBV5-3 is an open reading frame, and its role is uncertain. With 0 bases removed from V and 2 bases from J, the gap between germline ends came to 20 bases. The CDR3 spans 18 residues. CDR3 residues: CARSLEGWYSATNTEAFF. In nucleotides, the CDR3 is TGTGCCAGAAGCTTGGAGGGGTGGTACAGCGCCACAAACACTGAAGCTTTCTTT.

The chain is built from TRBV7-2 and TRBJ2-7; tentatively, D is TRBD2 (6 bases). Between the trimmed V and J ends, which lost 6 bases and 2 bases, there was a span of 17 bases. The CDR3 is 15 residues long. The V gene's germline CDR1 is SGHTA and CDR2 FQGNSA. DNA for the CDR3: TGTGCCAGCAGGCGGAGGGGTAAGGGGACCTACGAGCAGTACTTC. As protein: CASRRRGKGTYEQYF.

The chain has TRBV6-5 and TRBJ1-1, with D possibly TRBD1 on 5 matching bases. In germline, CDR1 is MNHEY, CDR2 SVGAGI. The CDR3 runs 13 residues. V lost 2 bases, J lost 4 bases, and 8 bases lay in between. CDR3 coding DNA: TGTGCCAGCAGTTACCCCGGGGGCACTGAAGCTTTCTTT. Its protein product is CASSYPGGTEAFF.

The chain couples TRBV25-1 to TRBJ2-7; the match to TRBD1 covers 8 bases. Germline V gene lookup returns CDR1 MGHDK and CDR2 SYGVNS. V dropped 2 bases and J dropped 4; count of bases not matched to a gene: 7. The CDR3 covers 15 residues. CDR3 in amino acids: CASSETGTGRYEQYF. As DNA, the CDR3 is TGTGCCAGCAGTGAAACCGGGACAGGAAGGTACGAGCAGTACTTC.

The CDR3 protein is CASIPGGSYYEQYF. Here the CDR3 DNA reads TGTGCCAGCATCCCCGGGGGAAGTTACTACGAGCAGTACTTC. The V call is TRBV5-6, the J call TRBJ2-7, with D perhaps matching TRBD2 (6 bases). The CDR3 spans 14 residues. The germline gives CDR1 SGHDT, CDR2 YYEEEE. Trimming took 6 bases from V and 3 from J, leaving 16 bases between them.

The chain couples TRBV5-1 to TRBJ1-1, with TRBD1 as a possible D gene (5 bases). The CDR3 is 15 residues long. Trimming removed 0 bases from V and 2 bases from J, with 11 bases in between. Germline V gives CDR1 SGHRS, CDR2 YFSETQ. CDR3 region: CASSLGSTVNTEAFF. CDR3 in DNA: TGCGCCAGCAGCTTGGGGTCGACAGTCAACACTGAAGCTTTCTTT.

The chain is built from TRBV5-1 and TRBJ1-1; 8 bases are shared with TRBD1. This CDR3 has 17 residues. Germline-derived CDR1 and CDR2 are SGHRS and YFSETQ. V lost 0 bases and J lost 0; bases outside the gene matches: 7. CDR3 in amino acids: CASSLGTGYIVNTEAFF. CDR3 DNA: TGCGCCAGCAGCTTGGGGACAGGGTATATCGTGAACACTGAAGCTTTCTTT. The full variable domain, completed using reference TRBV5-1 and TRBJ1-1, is KAGVTQTPRYLIKTRGQQVTLSCSPISGHRSVSWYQQTPGQGLQFLFEYFSETQRNKGNFPGRFSGRQFSNSRSEMNVSTLELGDSALYLCASSLGTGYIVNTEAFFGQGTRLTVV.

This CDR3 is CASGSGLSGTQYF. The DNA of the CDR3 is TGTGCTAGTGGTTCTGGACTCTCCGGGACCCAGTACTTC. The chain couples TRBV12-5 to TRBJ2-5, with D perhaps matching TRBD2 (5 bases). This CDR3 comprises 13 residues. CDR1 is LGHNT and CDR2 is FRNRAP in the germline V gene. V lost 4 bases and J 7 bases, leaving 13 bases between the germline ends.

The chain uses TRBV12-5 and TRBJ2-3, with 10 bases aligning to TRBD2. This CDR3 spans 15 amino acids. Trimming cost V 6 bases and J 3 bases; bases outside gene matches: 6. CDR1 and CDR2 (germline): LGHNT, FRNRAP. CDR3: CASGQGLAVTDTQYF. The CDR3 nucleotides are TGTGCTAGTGGCCAAGGACTAGCGGTGACAGATACGCAGTATTTT.

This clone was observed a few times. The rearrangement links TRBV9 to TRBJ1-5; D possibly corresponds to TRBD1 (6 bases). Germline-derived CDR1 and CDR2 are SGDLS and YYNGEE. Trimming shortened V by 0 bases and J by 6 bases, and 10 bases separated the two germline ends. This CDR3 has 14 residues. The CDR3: CASSVDRRGQPQHF. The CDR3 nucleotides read TGTGCCAGCAGCGTAGACCGCAGGGGTCAGCCCCAGCATTTT. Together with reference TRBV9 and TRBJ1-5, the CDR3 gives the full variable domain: DSGVTQTPKHLITATGQRVTLRCSPRSGDLSVYWYQQSLDQGLQFLIQYYNGEERAKGNILERFSAQQFPDLHSELNLSSLELGDSALYFCASSVDRRGQPQHFGDGTRLSIL.

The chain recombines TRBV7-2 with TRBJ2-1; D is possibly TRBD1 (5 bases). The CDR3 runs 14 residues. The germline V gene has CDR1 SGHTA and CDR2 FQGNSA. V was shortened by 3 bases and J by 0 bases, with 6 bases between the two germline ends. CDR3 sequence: CASSFRGSYNEQFF. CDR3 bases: TGTGCCAGCAGCTTTAGGGGCTCCTACAATGAGCAGTTCTTC.

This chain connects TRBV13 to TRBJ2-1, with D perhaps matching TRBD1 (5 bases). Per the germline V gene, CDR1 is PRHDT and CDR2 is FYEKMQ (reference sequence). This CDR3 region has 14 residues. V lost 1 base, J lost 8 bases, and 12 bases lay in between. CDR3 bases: TGTGCCAGCAGCTTAGTGGGCAGGGTTCATGAGCAGTTCTTC. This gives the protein CASSLVGRVHEQFF.

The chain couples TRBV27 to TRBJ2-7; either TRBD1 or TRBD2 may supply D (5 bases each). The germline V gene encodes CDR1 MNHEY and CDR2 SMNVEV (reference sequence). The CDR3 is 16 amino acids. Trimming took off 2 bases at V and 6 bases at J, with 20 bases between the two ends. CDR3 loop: CASSLSGASWKSEQYF. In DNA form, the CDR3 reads TGTGCCAGCAGTTTAAGTGGGGCTAGCTGGAAAAGCGAGCAGTACTTC.